Listed here is a single TCR beta chain. Its antigen has not been determined. No much larger clonotype is one base removed from it; base qualities were not supplied. The data were obtained in a study of immune aging and cytomegalovirus after organ transplant (TCRdb year 2021). A note on the overall study: Every transplant recipient was given three-drug immunosuppression consisting of prednisone, tacrolimus, and mycophenolate. Beyond this particular receptor, the publication reports: Large clones contained a bigger proportion of TEMRA cells, and over time the seven largest clones (more than 1,700 cells) picked up aged and TEMRA cells and lost TCM cells. Post-transplant increases in aged-phenotype cells were observed regardless of clone size, following viremia and occurring earlier in large clones (days 200-264) than in small clones. Since the sequencing data did not include a CD57 measurement, a conservative gene-based definition of aging was used in its place.

Library prep was done by single-cell sequencing. This sample was sequenced with an Illumina NovaSeq 6000. For cell capture and library preparation, the team used the BD Rhapsody Targeted mRNA and AbSeq Reagent Kit in a microwell format. The libraries included TCR, sample tags, AbSeq, and targeted mRNA from the Human T-Cell Expression Panel, along with custom TOX and TOX2 primers. Sequencing of the libraries was performed on an Illumina NovaSeq. The source study handled its data this way. The analysis covered about 9,800 cells in total, of which about 7,000 were CD8 T cells and approximately 4,500 were CD8 T cells with an identifiable TCR CDR3. The BD Rhapsody Targeted Analysis Pipeline, including V(D)J processing, was run on the Seven Bridges Genomics platform to process the raw data. Quality control, Sample Tag demultiplexing with Lex-BDSMK, clone identification with VDJ Explorer, and Seurat clustering were all done in SeqGeq 1.6.0. Clones making up <1% of CD8 T cells were classified as non-expanded, and clones making up >2.5% of the sample were classified as clonal expansions. TCRdb reworked the public reads: Q25 trimming with fastp, MiXCR clone assembly, productive beta chains retained. Every entry covers one CDR3 protein and lists the most common genes and DNA from its rows. None of the V and J calls come from the authors' own analysis; TCRdb made them. In this sample the table shows more than 20,000 distinct CDR3 sequences, roughly 36% of which occur a single time. The ten biggest clones cover around 25% of the sample.

The sample's time point label, in plain terms: five sample-tagged time points from pre-transplant (day -1) to day 368 post-transplant, pooled. Thawed PBMC were stimulated with a CMV IE-1 overlapping peptide library for over 9 hours, with no transport inhibitors added. After thawing, cells rested overnight before stimulation in R10 medium with CD28/CD49d costimulation. The IE-1 peptide library was composed of 15-amino-acid peptides with overlaps of 11 amino acids. Each time point was barcoded with BD Single-Cell Multiplexing Kit Sample Tags, pooled, and stained with oligo-conjugated anti-CD45RA plus sorting antibodies. A BD FACSAria III was used to sort CMV-responsive CD8+CD137+ and CD4+CD154+ T cells at 4-way purity. Blood samples were drawn into EDTA vacutainers and processed by Ficoll gradient within 1-24 hours. Trimming removed 7 bases from V and 4 bases from J; the gene matches leave 2 bases unexplained. CDR1 SGHRS and CDR2 YFSETQ are derived from the germline V gene. The cysteine opens and the phenylalanine closes a CDR3 of 14 amino acids. CDR3 DNA only is kept here, 42 bases in frame from base 1.

The sequence came from a female donor who had a heart transplant and CMV viremia. The sample here was CMV peptide-activated CD4+ and CD8+ T cells sorted from blood, taken at five time points, pooled. The intended sense of this specimen's cell subset or site label: sorted CD8+CD137+ and CD4+CD154+ T cells after approximately 12 h CMV IE-1 peptide stimulation. The V and J genes are TRBV5-1 and TRBJ2-3, and TRBD2 matches 14 of the central bases. CDR3 region: CASGGLAGADTQYF. The nucleotide sequence reads as follows: TGCGCCAGCGGGGGACTAGCGGGGGCAGATACGCAGTATTTT.